This note documents a single T cell receptor (beta chain) sequence. The data derive from a study of OX40 agonist ivuxolimab in advanced cancers. Study background: Patients took ivuxolimab, an agonistic anti-OX40 (CD134) antibody. Patients were treated with intravenous ivuxolimab, dosed at 0.01 to 10 mg/kg and infused every 2 weeks. A mean age of 60 years, range roughly 20 to 90, was recorded, and more than 80% were male.

Generated by immunoSEQ multiplex PCR, the TCRdb table keeps only in-frame clones and is missing some. The repertoire has some 64,000 clones, about 80% of them found once; the top ten carry 0.7%. The germline CDR1 and CDR2 sequences are SGHDT and YYEEEE. The length of the CDR3 is 15 residues. The V gene lost 4 bases and the J gene lost 0 bases, with 13 bases spanning the gap. The sequence came from an adult with an advanced solid tumor such as melanoma, head and neck, liver or kidney cancer. The specimen was CD4+ or CD8+ T cells sorted from blood, collected in a trial of the OX40 agonist ivuxolimab. This chain joins TRBV5-6 and TRBJ1-1; no clear D gene. CDR3 nucleotides: TGTGCCAGCAGCCCCTGGGGAAGCCTGAACACTGAAGCTTTCTTT. Translation gives CASSPWGSLNTEAFF.